Below, 22 T cell receptor beta chains from the same sample are listed, as sequenced in a study of shared clonotypes between healthy human individuals. Assay: immunoSEQ multiplex PCR; the TCRdb copy retains only in-frame clones and omits some. The sample has about 1,800,000 clones, just under 95% seen once. Only CD45RO-negative cells positively selected for CCR7 counted as naive CD8 cells, so terminally differentiated effector memory CD45RA+ cells were excluded. The sample comprised naive CD8+ T cells sorted from blood. These TCRs come from a man aged 18 to 29 in good health.

This chain connects TRBV13 to TRBJ1-3; weak D call: TRBD1 (6 bases). Between the trimmed V and J ends, which lost 5 bases and 0 bases, there was a span of 11 bases. There are 15 residues in the CDR3. The V gene's germline CDR1 is PRHDT and CDR2 FYEKMQ (reference sequence). In DNA form, the CDR3 reads TGTGCCAGCAGCCTAGACAGGTTCTCTGGAAACACCATATATTTT. Its translation is CASSLDRFSGNTIYF.

This chain connects TRBV7-2 to TRBJ2-1, with 9 bases fitting TRBD2. The CDR3 totals 16 residues. CDR1 and CDR2 (germline): SGHTA, FQGNSA. V shed 6 bases and J 2 bases; nucleotides not matched to a gene: 8. The CDR3, as DNA: TGTGCCAGCAGTCCTCCGGGCGGGGGGGCCTACAATGAGCAGTTCTTC. It translates to CASSPPGGGAYNEQFF.

The chain uses TRBV5-4 and TRBJ1-2, with unresolved D. V was cut by 0 bases and J by 4 bases, with 10 bases left in between. This CDR3 has 14 residues. Germline V CDR1 and CDR2: SGHNT, YYREEE (reference sequence). The CDR3 sequence is CASSLENAVYGYTF. In nucleotides, the CDR3 is TGTGCCAGCAGCTTGGAGAACGCGGTCTATGGCTACACCTTC.

Remarks on this clone: The sample contains more than one DNA sequence encoding this CDR3. The chain uses TRBV11-2 and TRBJ2-3; D gene unclear. CDR1 SGHAT and CDR2 FQNNGV come from the germline V gene. Trimming left V 5 bases short and J 2 bases short, with 5 bases between. The CDR3 is 12 residues long. The CDR3 DNA reads as TGTGCCAGCAGCCCTTCCACAGATACGCAGTATTTT. This encodes CASSPSTDTQYF. The full variable domain, rest sourced from reference TRBV11-2 and TRBJ2-3, is EAGVAQSPRYKIIEKRQSVAFWCNPISGHATLYWYQQILGQGPKLLIQFQNNGVVDDSQLPKDRFSAERLKGVDSTLKIQPAKLEDSAVYLCASSPSTDTQYFGPGTRLTVL.

The rearrangement uses TRBV21-1 and TRBJ2-2; the table names TRBD1, a call not compared with the DNA. TRBV21-1 is labeled a pseudogene. The CDR3 loop spans 18 amino acids. The CDR3 reads CASSPQGDRGPYTGELFF. CDR3 DNA: TGTGCCAGCAGCCCCCAAGGGGACAGGGGGCCTTACACCGGGGAGCTGTTTTTT.

The rearrangement uses TRBV4-3 and TRBJ2-5, with 8 nucleotides matching TRBD2. In germline, CDR1 is LGHNA, CDR2 YSLEER. This CDR3 comprises 18 residues. Trimming at V came to 0 bases and at J to 5 bases, leaving 14 bases not matched to a gene. This chain's CDR3 is CASSQDRVSGAGVETQYF. The CDR3 region has the DNA TGCGCCAGCAGCCAAGATAGGGTCTCCGGAGCGGGAGTCGAGACCCAGTACTTC.

This chain joins TRBV27 and TRBJ1-1; a possible D gene is TRBD1 (5 bases). The CDR3 spans 15 residues. The ends were cut back, 4 bases at V and 0 bases at J, with 12 bases in the middle. In germline, CDR1 is MNHEY, CDR2 SMNVEV (reference sequence). CDR3 loop: CASSSGGDMNTEAFF. For the CDR3, the DNA is TGTGCCAGCAGTTCCGGGGGTGATATGAACACTGAAGCTTTCTTT.

This chain uses TRBV28 with TRBJ2-7; 9 nucleotides match TRBD1. The trim removed 6 bases at V and 3 bases at J, leaving 9 bases unmatched. CDR3 length: 15 amino acids. Germline CDR1 is MDHEN and CDR2 is SYDVKM. CDR3 in amino acids: CASRAEPGQGYEQYF. CDR3 nucleotides: TGTGCCAGCAGGGCAGAGCCGGGACAGGGCTACGAGCAGTACTTC.

This clone was recorded only once. The chain recombines TRBV9 with TRBJ1-6; 11 bases line up with TRBD1. Germline-derived CDR1 and CDR2 are SGDLS and YYNGEE. CDR3 size: 15 residues. V dropped 4 bases and J dropped 8; count of bases not matched to a gene: 5. The CDR3 bases are TGTGCCAGCAGCCCTAGGACAGGGGGCGATTCACCCCTCCACTTT. Encoded protein: CASSPRTGGDSPLHF.

V and J are TRBV10-3 and TRBJ2-1, with a tentative D call TRBD2 (6 bases). CDR1 and CDR2 (germline): ENHRY, SYGVKD. CDR3 size: 17 residues. Between the trimmed V and J ends, which lost 2 bases and 4 bases, there was a span of 18 bases. DNA for the CDR3: TGTGCCATCAGTGAGACTCTCCCGGGAGCGAATTACAATGAGCAGTTCTTC. The encoded protein is CAISETLPGANYNEQFF.

V gene TRBV4-2 combines with J gene TRBJ1-2; a possible D gene is TRBD1 (5 bases). V was clipped by 0 bases and J by 5 bases, with 10 bases between them. From germline, CDR1 is LGHNA and CDR2 YNFKEQ. The CDR3 contains 14 residues. In DNA form, the CDR3 reads TGTGCCAGCAGCCAAGAGGGGGTGGATTATGGCTACACCTTC. Protein: CASSQEGVDYGYTF.

V usage is TRBV7-9 and J usage is TRBJ2-1; 9 positions match TRBD1. The CDR3 has 14 amino acids. Germline V lookup: CDR1 SEHNR, CDR2 FQNEAQ (reference sequence). Trimming took 3 bases from V and 4 from J; bases not matched to a gene: 1. CDR3 nucleotides: TGTGCCAGCAGCTTGGACAGGGGATACAATGAGCAGTTCTTC. It encodes CASSLDRGYNEQFF.

The rearrangement uses TRBV30 and TRBJ1-4; D might be TRBD1 (5 bases). The CDR3 runs to 15 residues. V was clipped by 2 bases and J by 8 bases, with 18 bases between them. CDR1 is GTSNPN, CDR2 SVGIG, per germline (reference sequence). The CDR3 spells CAWSPIGGGNEKLFF. The CDR3 DNA reads as TGTGCCTGGAGTCCAATTGGGGGAGGGAACGAAAAACTGTTTTTT.

The chain uses TRBV28 and TRBJ2-7, with D hard to call. V lost 3 bases and J lost 5, with 8 bases in between. Germline CDR1 is MDHEN and CDR2 is SYDVKM. The CDR3 is 12 residues long. The CDR3 is CASSLDVNEQYF. For the CDR3, the DNA is TGTGCCAGCAGTTTGGATGTGAACGAGCAGTACTTC. Full variable domain (rest looked up from reference TRBV28 and TRBJ2-7): DVKVTQSSRYLVKRTGEKVFLECVQDMDHENMFWYRQDPGLGLRLIYFSYDVKMKEKGDIPEGYSVSREKKERFSLILESASTNQTSMYLCASSLDVNEQYFGPGTRLTVT.

The genes are TRBV12-5 and TRBJ1-1, with no clear D. The V gene's germline CDR1 is LGHNT and CDR2 FRNRAP. V gave up 2 bases and J gave up 4 bases, with 5 bases separating them. The CDR3 totals 12 residues. The chain's CDR3 is CASGLQGTEAFF. CDR3 coding DNA: TGTGCTAGTGGTTTGCAAGGCACTGAAGCTTTCTTT.

With respect to this clone: This may come from a read error, since a much larger clone is one base off. Additional DNA sequences in this sample encode the identical CDR3. The chain couples TRBV6-5 to TRBJ1-1; D not resolved. This CDR3 has 12 amino acids. V was pared by 2 bases and J by 5 bases, with 6 bases between. The germline V gene has CDR1 MNHEY and CDR2 SVGAGI. Here the CDR3 reads CASSYGGTEAFF. In DNA form, the CDR3 reads TGTGCCAGCAGTTACGGTGGGACTGAAGCTTTCTTT.

This clone was seen a single time. The chain has TRBV5-4 and TRBJ2-5; the match to TRBD1 covers 11 bases. The V gene's germline CDR1 is SGHNT and CDR2 YYREEE (reference sequence). CDR3 size: 15 residues. Trimming removed 2 bases from V and 5 bases from J; junction bases left unmatched: 5. The CDR3 sequence is CASSLRTGGEETQYF. The CDR3 bases are TGTGCCAGCAGCTTACGGACAGGGGGCGAGGAGACCCAGTACTTC. The whole variable domain, filled in from reference TRBV5-4 and TRBJ2-5, reads ETGVTQSPTHLIKTRGQQVTLRCSSQSGHNTVSWYQQALGQGPQFIFQYYREEENGRGNFPPRFSGLQFPNYSSELNVNALELDDSALYLCASSLRTGGEETQYFGPGTRLLVL.

The chain links TRBV7-6 to TRBJ2-1; D perhaps matches TRBD1 (6 bases). V lost 5 bases and J lost 1, with 9 bases in between. The germline gives CDR1 SGHVS, CDR2 FNYEAQ. The CDR3 runs to 14 residues. The CDR3 here is CASSVDRSYNEQFF. The CDR3 bases are TGTGCCAGCAGCGTGGACAGATCCTACAATGAGCAGTTCTTC.

The rearrangement links TRBV19 to TRBJ1-1, with D perhaps TRBD1 (5 bases). The CDR3 contains 13 residues. V was shortened by 3 bases and J by 6 bases, with 11 bases between the two germline ends. Germline CDR1 and CDR2: LNHDA and SQIVND (reference sequence). Here the CDR3 reads CASSMRGPPEAFF. CDR3 coding DNA: TGTGCCAGTAGTATGAGGGGCCCCCCTGAAGCTTTCTTT.

The sample holds one count of this clone. The chain has TRBV29-1 and TRBJ2-3; 8 bases are shared with TRBD2. Germline values: CDR1 SQVTM, CDR2 ANQGSEA. The CDR3 spans 15 residues. V was clipped by 7 bases and J by 4 bases; unmatched bases: 13. In DNA form, the CDR3 reads TGCAGCGACCCGACCGGGACTAGAGTCGCAGATACGCAGTATTTT. Encoded protein: CSDPTGTRVADTQYF.

The gene calls are TRBV27 and TRBJ2-1; maybe TRBD2 (6 bases). This CDR3 has 14 amino acids. CDR1 and CDR2 from the germline V gene are MNHEY and SMNVEV (reference sequence). V lost 7 bases to trimming and J lost 0 bases, with 10 bases between them. The CDR3 region is CASTRLDSYNEQFF. The CDR3 DNA follows: TGTGCCAGCACTAGACTAGACTCCTACAATGAGCAGTTCTTC.

The chain is built from TRBV9 and TRBJ1-1, with TRBD1 identical over 7 bases. Losses at the gene ends were 3 bases for V and 1 base for J; bases not matched to a gene: 3. Germline lookup yields CDR1 SGDLS and CDR2 YYNGEE. The CDR3 loop spans 14 amino acids. CDR3 sequence (DNA): TGTGCCAGCAGCGAGGGGGCTCAGAACACTGAAGCTTTCTTT. This encodes CASSEGAQNTEAFF.